A single sample is the source of the 7 T cell receptor beta chains below, sequenced in a study of T cell responses to AZD1222 COVID-19 vaccine. Sequencing used immunoSEQ multiplex PCR; TCRdb keeps in-frame clones, though not all of them. This table has 150,000 to 200,000 clones, about 92% appearing once. The input for sequencing was peripheral blood, taken 28 days after the second AZD1222 dose. Receptor source: an adult who received the AZD1222 COVID-19 vaccine.

V and J are TRBV2 and TRBJ2-1; no definite D call. Germline CDR1 SNHLY, CDR2 FYNNEI. The CDR3 has 17 amino acids. Trimming removed 5 bases at V and 0 bases at J, with 17 bases between. CDR3 bases: TGTGCCAGCAGTCACTCGGCGTCGGGCCTCTCCTACAATGAGCAGTTCTTC. Translation: CASSHSASGLSYNEQFF.

This CDR3 reads CASSFNGLGAYTDTQYF. The CDR3 region has the DNA TGTGCCAGCAGTTTTAACGGTCTAGGAGCCTACACAGATACGCAGTATTTT. The chain recombines TRBV27 with TRBJ2-3; D gene unclear. V was trimmed by 3 bases and J by 2 bases, leaving 18 bases between them. The CDR3 length is 17 residues. Germline V CDR1 and CDR2: MNHEY, SMNVEV (reference sequence).

The chain employs TRBV2 and TRBJ2-2; perhaps TRBD1 as D (5 bases). Germline CDR1 reads SNHLY; CDR2 reads FYNNEI. The ends were cut back, 4 bases at V and 4 bases at J, with 10 bases in the middle. The CDR3 is 14 residues long. This CDR3 is CASSVAGFTGELFF. The CDR3 region has the DNA TGTGCCAGCAGTGTGGCAGGGTTCACCGGGGAGCTGTTTTTT.

The chain's CDR3 is CASSLGGTGAYEQYF. The CDR3 nucleotides are TGTGCCAGCAGCTTAGGGGGGACAGGGGCCTACGAGCAGTACTTC. The rearrangement links TRBV7-9 to TRBJ2-7; TRBD1 aligns across 10 bases. Germline values: CDR1 SEHNR, CDR2 FQNEAQ (reference sequence). The CDR3 has 15 amino acids. V lost 1 base, J lost 2 bases, and 2 bases stayed unmatched.

The V call is TRBV29-1, the J call TRBJ2-5; D unclear. CDR1 SQVTM and CDR2 ANQGSEA come from the germline V gene. CDR3 length: 15 amino acids. Deletions cut 0 bases from V and 2 bases from J, with 13 bases between. The CDR3 loop is CSVEDDLGRQETQYF. For the CDR3, the DNA is TGCAGCGTTGAAGATGATCTAGGCAGGCAAGAGACCCAGTACTTC.

The chain combines TRBV20-1 with TRBJ2-1; 12 positions agree with TRBD2. The J segment lost 2 bases and the V segment lost 3 bases, leaving 17 bases of the junction unmatched. Per the germline V gene, CDR1 is DFQATT and CDR2 is SNEGSKA (reference sequence). The CDR3 is made up of 20 amino acids. CDR3 loop: CSASRPGGTSGRFTYNEQFF. The CDR3 coding sequence is TGCAGTGCTAGTCGTCCAGGGGGTACTAGCGGGAGGTTTACCTACAATGAGCAGTTCTTC.

The V and J genes are TRBV4-2 and TRBJ2-1; 8 bases map to TRBD2. In germline, CDR1 is LGHNA, CDR2 YNFKEQ. J lost 4 bases, V lost 0 bases, and 14 bases had no gene match. The CDR3 spans 19 residues. This CDR3 reads CASSQDSGAGVAKYNEQFF. The CDR3 DNA is TGTGCCAGCAGCCAAGATTCGGGAGCGGGAGTAGCAAAGTACAATGAGCAGTTCTTC.